The T cell receptor beta chain described here comes from a study of T-cell reconstitution after alpha-beta-depleted transplantation in children. A library of TCRbeta sequences, prepared with unique molecular identifiers, was generated. TCRdb recomputed calls from the PCR reads with MiXCR, one row per CDR3 protein. The profile covers approximately 630,000 distinct CDR3 sequences, with about an eighth appearing a single time and around 0.79% taken by the ten largest. The V and J ends lost 5 bases and 5 bases respectively, with 12 bases between them. Germline V gene lookup returns CDR1 KGHSH and CDR2 LQKENI. CDR3 length: 13 amino acids.

This rearrangement joins TRBV18 to TRBJ1-1; possible D gene TRBD1, 5 bases. The sample here was PBMCs, taken before TCRalphabeta/CD19-depleted stem cell transplant. The receptor's source is a girl aged 2 to 9 with congenital amegakaryocytic thrombocytopenia, due to receive a stem cell transplant. CDR3 DNA sequence: TGTGCCAGCTCATTTCAGGGTACGACTGAAGCTTTCTTT. Amino acid sequence: CASSFQGTTEAFF. Together with reference TRBV18 and TRBJ1-1, the CDR3 gives the full variable domain: NAGVMQNPRHLVRRRGQEARLRCSPMKGHSHVYWYRQLPEEGLKFMVYLQKENIIDESGMPKERFSAEFPKEGPSILRIQQVVRGDSAAYFCASSFQGTTEAFFGQGTRLTVV.